This entry is about one TCR beta chain. What it recognizes is unknown. The CDR3 covers 17 residues. V dropped 5 bases and J dropped 3 bases, with 23 bases sitting between them. CDR1 is SGHTA, CDR2 FQGNSA, per germline. TCR beta CDR3 regions were amplified from RNA. Primed by the HTBI set, a first-round RT-PCR was run on the TCR CDR3. TCRdb reprocessed the multiplex PCR reads with MiXCR, giving one entry per CDR3 protein. The sample lists around 760,000 distinct CDR3 sequences, over 35% occurring once. This specimen belongs to a study of T cells in Graves' hyperthyroidism and ophthalmopathy. General observations from the study: With a median lead of 6.5 months before onset, the model predicted ophthalmopathy.

The sequencing sample was made of blood. The origin of this receptor is a woman between 40 and 55 years old with Graves' hyperthyroidism. The chain employs TRBV7-2 and TRBJ2-7; the D is unclear. The CDR3 spells CASSQDLTGGVDYEQYF. The CDR3 region has the DNA TGTGCCAGCAGCCAAGATCTTACGGGCGGTGTGGACTACGAGCAGTACTTC.